This T cell receptor (beta chain) derives from a study of OX40 agonist ivuxolimab in advanced cancers. Prior autoimmune disease or systemic immunosuppression barred patients. Blood draws occurred at baseline, cycle 4 day 1, and cycle 7 day 1. Study-level points and caveats: CD8+ T cells showed, on average, more clonal expansion than CD4+ cells. Circulating CD4+ and CD8+ T cells showed clonal expansion by week 6 at 0.1 to 3.0 mg/kg.

Repertoires were generated with immunoSEQ multiplex PCR, while TCRdb's copy carries only in-frame clones and drops some. Altogether tens of thousands of clones are present, about 83% being singletons, with the ten largest covering approximately 30%. The CDR3 has 17 amino acids. CDR1 is LNHDA and CDR2 is SQIVND in the germline V gene (reference sequence). V lost 11 bases and J 0 bases, leaving 23 bases between the germline ends. Concerning this clone itself: Its cognate antigen is unknown.

Sequencing used CD4+ or CD8+ T cells sorted from blood, obtained in a trial of the OX40 agonist ivuxolimab. V and J are TRBV19 and TRBJ1-5, with D maybe TRBD1 (5 bases). This TCR was recovered from an adult with an advanced solid tumor such as melanoma, head and neck, liver or kidney cancer. The chain's CDR3 is CASSTSRGGSSNQPQHF. The CDR3 DNA follows: TGTGCCTCCAGTACCTCCCGCGGGGGGAGTAGCAATCAGCCCCAGCATTTT.